The 10 T cell receptor beta chains below all came from one sample that was sequenced in a study of shared clonotypes between healthy human individuals. Naive CD8 cells were CD45RO-negative, positively selected for CCR7, excluding terminally differentiated effector memory CD45RA+ cells. The table came from immunoSEQ multiplex PCR; TCRdb's copy has only in-frame clones and leaves some out. The table has under 600,000 clones, 98% seen once; the top ten hold roughly 0.29%. Material for sequencing was naive CD8+ T cells sorted from blood. The receptor set was obtained from a young man in good health.

CDR3 sequence: CASRRTGSSYEQYF. CDR3 nucleotides: TGTGCCAGCAGGCGGACAGGGAGCTCCTACGAGCAGTACTTC. The V and J genes are TRBV27 and TRBJ2-7; 8 positions agree with TRBD1. Trimming removed 6 bases from V and 0 bases from J; junction bases left unmatched: 4. Germline assignment: CDR1 MNHEY and CDR2 SMNVEV (reference sequence). The CDR3 has 14 amino acids.

The rearrangement uses TRBV7-9 and TRBJ1-2; weak D call: TRBD1 (5 bases). Trimming pared 5 bases from V and 2 bases from J, leaving 9 bases between. The CDR3 totals 13 residues. The germline V gene encodes CDR1 SEHNR and CDR2 FQNEAQ (reference sequence). The CDR3 region has the DNA TGTGCCAGCAGCCCGGGACTAAACTATGGCTACACCTTC. It specifies CASSPGLNYGYTF.

The table lists this clone with a count of one. At the DNA level, this CDR3 is encoded by other sequences in the same sample as well. The rearrangement links TRBV11-3 to TRBJ2-2; no reliable D call. The CDR3 has 12 amino acids. Looked up from germline, CDR1 is SGHNT and CDR2 is YENEEA. The V end lost 4 bases, the J end lost 5 bases, and 5 bases lay between the germline ends. This CDR3 reads CASSSHTGELFF. DNA of the CDR3: TGTGCCAGCAGCTCTCATACCGGGGAGCTGTTTTTT.

V usage is TRBV6-5 and J usage is TRBJ1-2; 7 bases agree with TRBD1. V lost 4 bases and J lost 1; bases outside the gene matches: 6. CDR3 length: 15 residues. The germline V gene has CDR1 MNHEY and CDR2 SVGAGI. The DNA of the CDR3 is TGTGCCAGCAGTTCGCAAGACAGGGTTAACTATGGCTACACCTTC. As protein: CASSSQDRVNYGYTF.

The rearrangement uses TRBV7-8 and TRBJ2-7, with a tentative D call TRBD1 (6 bases). The V gene lost 5 bases and the J gene lost 7 bases, with 12 bases spanning the gap. CDR1 and CDR2 (germline): SGHVS, FQNEAQ. The CDR3 is 12 residues long. CDR3 in amino acids: CASSQQGFEQYF. DNA for the CDR3: TGTGCCAGCAGCCAACAGGGCTTTGAGCAGTACTTC.

This chain connects TRBV4-3 to TRBJ2-1; D uncertain. Germline-derived CDR1 and CDR2 are LGHNA and YSLEER. The CDR3 spans 13 residues. V dropped 0 bases and J dropped 6 bases, with 6 bases sitting between them. The CDR3 DNA follows: TGCGCCAGCAGCCAAGAGAGAACCAATGAGCAGTTCTTC. It translates to CASSQERTNEQFF.

The chain is built from TRBV11-2 and TRBJ2-3; no definite D call. Germline V gene lookup returns CDR1 SGHAT and CDR2 FQNNGV. V lost 8 bases and J 2 bases, leaving 8 bases between the germline ends. The CDR3 contains 12 residues. In nucleotides, the CDR3 is TGTGCCAGCTCATTAATCACAGATACGCAGTATTTT. Its translation: CASSLITDTQYF.

V is TRBV29-1 and J is TRBJ1-2; 7 positions match TRBD1. The CDR3 length is 15 residues. J gave up 3 bases and V 1 base, and 8 bases lay outside the gene matches. Germline V gives CDR1 SQVTM, CDR2 ANQGSEA. The CDR3: CSVEGDRIRDYGYTF. DNA for the CDR3: TGCAGCGTTGAAGGGGACAGAATCCGTGACTATGGCTACACCTTC.

The chain combines TRBV27 with TRBJ2-1; D is unresolved. V dropped 2 bases and J dropped 9 bases, with 11 bases sitting between them. The germline CDR1 and CDR2 sequences are MNHEY and SMNVEV (reference sequence). The CDR3 covers 13 residues. DNA of the CDR3: TGTGCCAGCAGTTTAGGTCCTCGGAGTGAGCAGTTCTTC. Translated, it gives CASSLGPRSEQFF.

The gene calls are TRBV9 and TRBJ2-7; 9 bases match TRBD1. The CDR3 consists of 17 residues. CDR1 and CDR2 from the germline V gene are SGDLS and YYNGEE. The J segment lost 5 bases and the V segment lost 0 bases, leaving 12 bases of the junction unmatched. The CDR3 DNA reads as TGTGCCAGCAGCGTAGATGGGACAGGGTATGGGGTTGACGAGCAGTACTTC. It encodes CASSVDGTGYGVDEQYF.